Sequencing of this T cell receptor beta chain was carried out in a study of T cells in Graves' hyperthyroidism and ophthalmopathy. For the study at large: Peripheral blood was taken when the disease was first diagnosed, before any treatment began.

This clonotype was counted ten times or more. Calling Graves' hyperthyroidism stable meant ophthalmopathy did not progress within 18 months. Pregnant or lactating patients were excluded, as were those with uncontrolled infection or other autoimmune disease. The PBMCs studied were ones that came from roughly 9.1 ml fresh peripheral blood. Amplification yielded TCR beta CDR3 regions, with RNA transcripts as the source. An initial round of RT-PCR targeting the TCR CDR3 relied on the HTBI primer set. Via MiXCR, TCRdb re-called the multiplex PCR reads, giving one row per CDR3 protein. The top ten clones hold 8.9% of a sample with over 700,000 distinct CDR3 sequences, 35% to 45% of them seen once. V lost 6 bases, J lost 0 bases, and 11 bases lay in between. This CDR3 region has 15 residues. Germline assignment: CDR1 ENHRY and CDR2 SYGVKD.

This TCR derives from a man younger than 30 with Graves' hyperthyroidism. The chain couples TRBV10-3 to TRBJ2-2, with a tentative D call TRBD1 (7 bases). Material: blood. The chain's CDR3 is CAISAGQPNTGELFF. Written as DNA, the CDR3 is TGTGCCATCAGCGCGGGACAGCCGAACACCGGGGAGCTGTTTTTT.